This TCR beta chain was retrieved from a study of beta chain features in type 1 diabetes. This clone was found a few times. The authors reverse transcribed all of the isolated RNA, so sequencing captured expressed TCRB transcripts. Sequencing was performed with immunoSEQ multiplex PCR; in TCRdb, only in-frame clones are kept and a portion is missing. The sample records roughly 610,000 clones, around 15% being singletons. V dropped 0 bases and J dropped 4; count of bases not matched to a gene: 11. The CDR3 runs 18 residues. Germline V CDR1 and CDR2: LGHNA, YSLEER. The gene calls are TRBV4-3 and TRBJ2-4, with 8 bases lining up with TRBD2. Sample: naive CD4+ T cells from blood. The receptor comes from a man between 18 and 35 years old in good health. The CDR3 is CASSQDAGGRGGKNIQYF. CDR3 nucleotides: TGCGCCAGCAGCCAAGATGCGGGGGGCAGGGGTGGGAAAAACATTCAGTACTTC.